This T cell receptor (beta chain) was sequenced for a study of blood T cell repertoires in COVID-19. Background on the study: The origin of the acute and convalescent COVID-19 samples was the United States, Italy and Spain.

V lost 0 bases, J lost 7 bases, and 22 bases lay in between. Germline V gene data show CDR1 as SGHAT and CDR2 as FQNNGV. This CDR3 contains 18 residues. This clone was detected once. The table came from immunoSEQ multiplex PCR; TCRdb's copy has only in-frame clones and leaves some out. The profile shows tens of thousands of clones, 70% to 90% of them singletons. The sequenced sample was peripheral blood. This chain connects TRBV11-2 to TRBJ2-4; the D gene is possibly TRBD2 (5 bases). The TCR comes from a human donor in a cohort sampled during active COVID-19. The donor label of this sample is uncertain. CDR3 protein: CASSLERPSAARGNIQYF. The CDR3 region has the DNA TGTGCCAGCAGCTTAGAGCGTCCGTCGGCAGCCCGAGGGAACATTCAGTACTTC.